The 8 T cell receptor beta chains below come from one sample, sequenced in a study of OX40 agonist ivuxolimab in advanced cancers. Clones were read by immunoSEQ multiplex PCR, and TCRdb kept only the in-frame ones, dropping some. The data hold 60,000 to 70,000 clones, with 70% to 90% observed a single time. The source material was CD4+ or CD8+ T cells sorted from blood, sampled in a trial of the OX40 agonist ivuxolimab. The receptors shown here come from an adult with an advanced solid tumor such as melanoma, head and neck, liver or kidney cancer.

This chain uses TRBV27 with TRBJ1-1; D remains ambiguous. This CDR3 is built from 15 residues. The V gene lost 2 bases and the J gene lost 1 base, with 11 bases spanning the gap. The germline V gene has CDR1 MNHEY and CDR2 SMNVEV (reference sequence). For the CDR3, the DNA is TGTGCCAGCAGTTTAGAACCCCTTAGGAACACTGAAGCTTTCTTT. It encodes CASSLEPLRNTEAFF.

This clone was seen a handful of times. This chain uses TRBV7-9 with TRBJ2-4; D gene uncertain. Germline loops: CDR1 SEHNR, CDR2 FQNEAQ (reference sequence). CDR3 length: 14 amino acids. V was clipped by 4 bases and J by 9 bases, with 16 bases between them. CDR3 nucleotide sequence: TGTGCCAGCAGCTCAAGTGGAGTAGCTGGCATTCAGTACTTC. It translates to CASSSSGVAGIQYF.

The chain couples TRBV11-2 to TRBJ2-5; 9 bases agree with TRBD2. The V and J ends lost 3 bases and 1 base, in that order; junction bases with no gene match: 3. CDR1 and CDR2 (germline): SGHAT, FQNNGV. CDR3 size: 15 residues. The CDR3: CASSFGGGAQETQYF. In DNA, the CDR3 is TGTGCCAGCAGCTTTGGCGGGGGGGCCCAAGAGACCCAGTACTTC.

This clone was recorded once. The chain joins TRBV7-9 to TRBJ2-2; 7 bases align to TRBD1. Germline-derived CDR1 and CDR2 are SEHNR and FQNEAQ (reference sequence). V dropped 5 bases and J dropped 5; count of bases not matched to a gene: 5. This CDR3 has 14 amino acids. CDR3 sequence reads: CASSPGQLTGELFF. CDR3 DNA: TGTGCCAGCAGCCCGGGACAGCTTACCGGGGAGCTGTTTTTT.

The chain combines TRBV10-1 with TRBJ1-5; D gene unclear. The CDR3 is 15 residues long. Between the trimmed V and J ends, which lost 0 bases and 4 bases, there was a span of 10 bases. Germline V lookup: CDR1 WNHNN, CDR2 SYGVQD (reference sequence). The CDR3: CASSESKGSNQPQHF. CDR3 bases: TGCGCCAGCAGTGAGTCTAAGGGTTCTAATCAGCCCCAGCATTTT.

The CDR3 loop is CASSFTDRRGGYTF. The CDR3 DNA sequence: TGTGCCAGCAGTTTTACGGATCGTCGGGGCGGCTACACCTTC. The rearrangement links TRBV28 to TRBJ1-2, with TRBD1 as a possible D gene (5 bases). Looked up from germline, CDR1 is MDHEN and CDR2 is SYDVKM. Trimming took off 3 bases at V and 8 bases at J, with 16 bases between the two ends. The CDR3 totals 14 residues.

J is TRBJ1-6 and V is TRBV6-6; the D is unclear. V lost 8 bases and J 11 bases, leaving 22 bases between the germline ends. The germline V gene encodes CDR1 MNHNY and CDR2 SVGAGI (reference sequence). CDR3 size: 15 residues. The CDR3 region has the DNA TGTGCCAGCCACGGCACACAGTCGGGGAGAACACCCCTCCACTTT. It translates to CASHGTQSGRTPLHF.

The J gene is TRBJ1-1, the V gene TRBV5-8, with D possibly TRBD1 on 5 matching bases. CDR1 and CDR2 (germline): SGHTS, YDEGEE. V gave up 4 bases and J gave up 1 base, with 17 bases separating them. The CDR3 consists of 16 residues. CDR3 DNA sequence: TGTGCCAGCAGCCGGGGCTGGACGAGGGAGAACACTGAAGCTTTCTTT. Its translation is CASSRGWTRENTEAFF.